One sample yielded the 9 T cell receptor beta chains listed below, sequenced in a study of blood T cell repertoires in COVID-19. The assay was immunoSEQ multiplex PCR, and TCRdb's table has in-frame clones only and misses some. In the table there are roughly 520,000 clones, roughly 90% of which are singletons. Source material: PBMCs or T cells enriched from blood (not recorded which). The receptors shown here come from a woman in her forties who had recovered from COVID-19.

V is TRBV6-5 and J is TRBJ2-2, with 7 bases lining up with TRBD1. Trimming took 7 bases from V and 7 from J; bases not matched to a gene: 12. Germline V gene sequence: CDR1 MNHEY, CDR2 SVGAGI. This CDR3 is built from 15 residues. Here the CDR3 reads CASTVQDRLGGELFF. In DNA, the CDR3 is TGTGCCAGCACCGTACAGGACAGGCTTGGCGGGGAGCTGTTTTTT.

V is TRBV7-9 and J is TRBJ1-2, with 9 bases that match TRBD1. This CDR3 spans 14 amino acids. The germline V gene encodes CDR1 SEHNR and CDR2 FQNEAQ (reference sequence). Trimming took 3 bases from V and 4 from J; bases not matched to a gene: 3. CDR3 protein: CASSFGQGTYGYTF. The CDR3 DNA follows: TGTGCCAGCAGCTTCGGACAGGGGACCTATGGCTACACCTTC.

V gene TRBV6-1 combines with J gene TRBJ1-3, with 8 bases aligning to TRBD1. Trimming took 4 bases from V and 0 from J; bases not matched to a gene: 8. The germline gives CDR1 MNHNS, CDR2 SASEGT. The CDR3 is made up of 17 amino acids. The CDR3 DNA reads as TGTGCCAGCAGTGTTCTGACAGGGGCCCACTCTGGAAACACCATATATTTT. Protein: CASSVLTGAHSGNTIYF.

The chain has TRBV11-3 and TRBJ2-5; D is uncertain. CDR1 is SGHNT, CDR2 YENEEA, per germline. The V end lost 5 bases, the J end lost 2 bases, and 12 bases lay between the germline ends. The CDR3 spans 14 residues. CDR3 residues: CASSPGGSQETQYF. CDR3 nucleotide sequence: TGTGCCAGCAGCCCGGGTGGTTCACAAGAGACCCAGTACTTC.

This clone was seen ten or more times. This chain uses TRBV25-1 with TRBJ2-2; D may be TRBD1 (5 bases). The CDR3 runs to 14 residues. Trimming pared 2 bases from V and 4 bases from J, leaving 8 bases between. The V gene's germline CDR1 is MGHDK and CDR2 SYGVNS. The CDR3 region has the DNA TGTGCCAGCAGTGAACCGCAGGGCACCGGGGAGCTGTTTTTT. It encodes CASSEPQGTGELFF.

The chain joins TRBV9 to TRBJ2-7; tentative D call: TRBD2 (6 bases). The CDR3 totals 13 residues. Germline CDR1 is SGDLS and CDR2 is YYNGEE. V was pared by 5 bases and J by 5 bases, with 14 bases between. DNA for the CDR3: TGTGCCAGCAGTCTACGGGACTGGGACGAGCAGTACTTC. Translated, it gives CASSLRDWDEQYF.

The table lists this clone with a count of one. The rearrangement links TRBV7-2 to TRBJ2-1; D possibly corresponds to TRBD1 (6 bases). This CDR3 has 15 amino acids. Germline-derived CDR1 and CDR2 are SGHTA and FQGNSA. Trimming stripped 4 bases from V and 6 bases from J, with 16 bases between. The CDR3, as DNA: TGTGCCAGCAGCTCAGGACAGAAATTCGGCAATGAGCAGTTCTTC. Protein product: CASSSGQKFGNEQFF. Drawing the rest from reference TRBV7-2 and TRBJ2-1, the complete variable domain is GAGVSQSPSNKVTEKGKDVELRCDPISGHTALYWYRQSLGQGLEFLIYFQGNSAPDKSGLPSDRFSAERTGGSVSTLTIQRTQQEDSAVYLCASSSGQKFGNEQFFGPGTRLTVL.

This chain connects TRBV5-5 to TRBJ2-7; the match to TRBD2 covers 9 bases. The CDR3 has 15 amino acids. Germline V gene data show CDR1 as SGHKS and CDR2 as YYEKEE (reference sequence). With 2 bases clipped from V and 2 bases from J, the junction kept 5 bases outside the gene matches. CDR3 nucleotides: TGTGCCAGCAGCTTAGGGCTAGCGGGGACCTACGAGCAGTACTTC. Its translation is CASSLGLAGTYEQYF. The full variable domain, completed using reference TRBV5-5 and TRBJ2-7, is DAGVTQSPTHLIKTRGQQVTLRCSPISGHKSVSWYQQVLGQGPQFIFQYYEKEERGRGNFPDRFSARQFPNYSSELNVNALLLGDSALYLCASSLGLAGTYEQYFGPGTRLTVT.

About this clone: Other DNA sequences of this sample code for an identical CDR3. This chain uses TRBV7-2 with TRBJ2-7; D unclear. CDR1 and CDR2 (germline): SGHTA, FQGNSA. CDR3 size: 11 residues. V shed 5 bases and J shed 3 bases, with 5 bases lying between them. The CDR3 DNA is TGTGCCAGCAGCCTTTACTACGAGCAGTACTTC. Amino acids: CASSLYYEQYF.